This paragraph covers one TCR beta chain sequence. TCRdb fed the 5' RACE reads into MiXCR, producing one record per CDR3 protein. The sample shows 70,000 to 90,000 distinct CDR3 sequences, more than 13% of them seen only once. The data derive from a study of early T cells in non-severe SARS-CoV-2 infection. CDR1 is WSHSY and CDR2 is SAAADI in the germline V gene. V dropped 3 bases and J dropped 0 bases, with 9 bases sitting between them. The CDR3 runs 15 residues. The source of this sequence is an adult who was a healthcare worker with PCR-confirmed SARS-CoV-2 infection or an uninfected control (not recorded which). The source material was whole blood. The chain combines TRBV10-2 with TRBJ2-1, with D tentatively TRBD2 (5 bases). The CDR3 bases are TGCGCCAGCAGTGAAGGAGGAAGCTCCTACAATGAGCAGTTCTTC. This gives the protein CASSEGGSSYNEQFF.